This T cell receptor beta chain was observed in a study of blood T cell repertoires in COVID-19. Background on the study: COVID-19 samples, acute and convalescent, were from the United States, Italy and Spain. Sources were T cells, B-cell-depleted T cells, or PBMCs; the material itself was cDNA or gDNA.

V dropped 3 bases and J dropped 15 bases, with 22 bases sitting between them. The CDR3 extends over 14 amino acids. Germline CDR1 is SGHRS and CDR2 is YFSETQ. Original handling: Estimates of nucleated cell counts were drawn from the amplification of reference gene primers. Data came from immunoSEQ multiplex PCR; TCRdb stores just in-frame clones and leaves some out. V and J calls and clone size are given by that table; D and trimming were obtained from the DNA. The sample holds approximately 90,000 clones, 88% seen once. Material: peripheral blood. The TCR was taken from a man in his 60s with acute or convalescent COVID-19. The V call is TRBV5-1, the J call TRBJ2-1; perhaps TRBD1 as D (5 bases). CDR3 sequence: CASSSESGGGAWFF. As DNA, the CDR3 is TGCGCCAGCAGCTCCGAGTCCGGCGGTGGGGCATGGTTCTTC.